This is a list of T cell receptor beta chains from one sample in a study of T cell responses to AZD1222 COVID-19 vaccine. Clones were sequenced by immunoSEQ multiplex PCR, and TCRdb holds only the in-frame ones, with some missing. This sample has about 110,000 clones, with around 87% found just once. The starting material was peripheral blood, obtained on day 0 of AZD1222 vaccination. These receptors all stem from an adult in good health. CDR3s include the opening cysteine and the closing phenylalanine or tryptophan. Each record gives: CDR3 length, D gene, V gene, clone size, J gene, CDR3 protein, CDR3 DNA. D genes are given only for firm matches. Size values are once, few and many counts, or a class for expanded clones, and some rows have none.

length: 13
D: TRBD1
V: TRBV25-1
size: .
J: TRBJ2-2
CDR3: CASRQGVDGELFF
DNA: TGTGCCAGCAGACAGGGGGTTGACGGGGAGCTGTTTTTT

length: 15
D: .
V: TRBV18
size: .
J: TRBJ1-3
CDR3: CASSHGSPAGNTIYF
DNA: TGTGCCAGCTCACATGGCTCGCCGGCTGGAAACACCATATATTTT

length: 16
D: .
V: TRBV2
size: .
J: TRBJ1-5
CDR3: CASSSADRYSNQPQHF
DNA: TGTGCCAGCAGTTCCGCAGACAGATATAGCAATCAGCCCCAGCATTTT

length: 13
D: .
V: TRBV6-4
size: once
J: TRBJ2-1
CDR3: CASSDRLANEQFF
DNA: TGTGCCAGCAGTGACCGTCTCGCCAATGAGCAGTTCTTC

length: 15
D: TRBD1
V: TRBV7-9
size: .
J: TRBJ2-5
CDR3: CASSLMWTGKETQYF
DNA: TGTGCCAGCAGCTTAATGTGGACAGGAAAAGAGACCCAGTACTTC

length: 16
D: TRBD2
V: TRBV5-1
size: .
J: TRBJ2-5
CDR3: CASSFGVTSGVETQYF
DNA: TGCGCCAGCAGCTTTGGGGTCACTAGCGGGGTTGAGACCCAGTACTTC

length: 14
D: .
V: TRBV27
size: few
J: TRBJ2-7
CDR3: CASSWGGQPYEQYF
DNA: TGTGCCAGCAGTTGGGGGGGGCAGCCCTACGAGCAGTACTTC

length: 17
D: TRBD1
V: TRBV5-5
size: .
J: TRBJ1-4
CDR3: CASSLRQGVFTNEKLFF
DNA: TGTGCCAGCAGCTTAAGACAGGGTGTGTTCACTAATGAAAAACTGTTTTTT

length: 13
D: .
V: TRBV19
size: .
J: TRBJ1-2
CDR3: CASSMVGGIGYTF
DNA: TGTGCCAGTAGTATGGTCGGGGGGATCGGCTACACCTTC

length: 13
D: TRBD2
V: TRBV27
size: .
J: TRBJ2-5
CDR3: CASSLGLEETQYF
DNA: TGTGCCAGCAGTTTAGGACTAGAAGAGACCCAGTACTTC

length: 15
D: .
V: TRBV5-1
size: .
J: TRBJ2-2
CDR3: CASSLPDGSTGELFF
DNA: TGCGCCAGCAGCCTTCCTGACGGATCCACCGGGGAGCTGTTTTTT

length: 15
D: TRBD1
V: TRBV5-4
size: .
J: TRBJ1-5
CDR3: CASSTGTGLNQPQHF
DNA: TGTGCCAGCAGCACCGGGACAGGGCTCAATCAGCCCCAGCATTTT

length: 15
D: TRBD1
V: TRBV6-6
size: .
J: TRBJ2-7
CDR3: CASSSMDRVSYEQYF
DNA: TGTGCCAGCAGTTCCATGGACAGGGTCTCCTACGAGCAGTACTTC

length: 15
D: .
V: TRBV3-1/TRBV3-2
size: .
J: TRBJ1-2
CDR3: CASSQAPTGTYGYTF
DNA: TGTGCCAGCAGCCAAGCCCCGACAGGTACCTATGGCTACACCTTC

length: 17
D: .
V: TRBV25-1
size: .
J: TRBJ2-5
CDR3: CASSGLWGTKDQETQYF
DNA: TGTGCCAGCAGTGGCCTTTGGGGGACAAAAGACCAAGAGACCCAGTACTTC

length: 14
D: TRBD1
V: TRBV7-9
size: .
J: TRBJ1-5
CDR3: CASSAGQGSQPQHF
DNA: TGTGCCAGCAGCGCAGGACAGGGGAGTCAGCCCCAGCATTTT

length: 17
D: .
V: TRBV7-8
size: .
J: TRBJ1-5
CDR3: CASSPTRDITSNQPQHF
DNA: TGTGCCAGCAGCCCCACCAGGGATATCACTAGCAATCAGCCCCAGCATTTT

length: 16
D: .
V: TRBV19
size: .
J: TRBJ1-3
CDR3: CASTQRGSVDGNTIYF
DNA: TGTGCCAGTACCCAGAGGGGGTCGGTTGACGGAAACACCATATATTTT

length: 12
D: TRBD2
V: TRBV29-1
size: .
J: TRBJ2-7
CDR3: CSVGTSPYEQYF
DNA: TGCAGCGTTGGGACTAGCCCCTACGAGCAGTACTTC

length: 13
D: .
V: TRBV2
size: .
J: TRBJ1-1
CDR3: CASSDNRVTEAFF
DNA: TGTGCCAGCAGTGATAATAGGGTAACTGAAGCTTTCTTT

length: 16
D: .
V: TRBV9
size: .
J: TRBJ2-3
CDR3: CASSVDDYTYTDTQYF
DNA: TGTGCCAGCAGCGTAGATGACTACACCTACACAGATACGCAGTATTTT

length: 18
D: TRBD2
V: TRBV3-1/TRBV3-2
size: .
J: TRBJ2-7
CDR3: CASSQSLGGAGGSYEQYF
DNA: TGTGCCAGCAGCCAATCCCTTGGGGGAGCGGGGGGGTCCTACGAGCAGTACTTC

length: 13
D: .
V: TRBV19
size: .
J: TRBJ1-4
CDR3: CASSARDGEKLFF
DNA: TGTGCCAGTAGTGCGAGGGACGGAGAAAAACTGTTTTTT

length: 13
D: TRBD1
V: TRBV2
size: .
J: TRBJ1-2
CDR3: CASSLQGNYGYTF
DNA: TGTGCCAGCAGTCTACAGGGGAACTATGGCTACACCTTC

length: 18
D: TRBD1
V: TRBV2
size: .
J: TRBJ2-1
CDR3: CASSDITQGARSYNEQFF
DNA: TGTGCCAGCAGTGATATAACCCAGGGGGCGCGATCCTACAATGAGCAGTTCTTC

length: 11
D: .
V: TRBV28
size: .
J: TRBJ1-2
CDR3: CASSWKGGYTF
DNA: TGTGCCAGCAGTTGGAAGGGTGGCTACACCTTC

length: 14
D: TRBD2
V: TRBV6-4
size: .
J: TRBJ2-2
CDR3: CASKPSGAVGELFF
DNA: TGTGCCAGCAAGCCTAGCGGGGCGGTCGGGGAGCTGTTTTTT

length: 15
D: .
V: TRBV6-6
size: .
J: TRBJ1-1
CDR3: CASSYLQGKNTEAFF
DNA: TGTGCCAGCAGTTACCTGCAGGGGAAGAACACTGAAGCTTTCTTT

length: 13
D: TRBD1
V: TRBV7-9
size: .
J: TRBJ1-1
CDR3: CASGLTGGTEAFF
DNA: TGTGCCAGCGGCCTGACAGGGGGCACTGAAGCTTTCTTT

length: 18
D: .
V: TRBV9
size: .
J: TRBJ2-3
CDR3: CASSVALRERTKEDTQYF
DNA: TGTGCCAGCAGCGTAGCTCTGCGGGAAAGAACGAAGGAAGATACGCAGTATTTT

length: 14
D: .
V: TRBV25-1
size: .
J: TRBJ1-1
CDR3: CASSGRVPSTEAFF
DNA: TGTGCCAGCAGTGGCCGGGTGCCTTCAACTGAAGCTTTCTTT

length: 15
D: TRBD2
V: TRBV10-3
size: .
J: TRBJ2-1
CDR3: CAIAGRRGGDNEQFF
DNA: TGTGCCATCGCGGGGCGGCGGGGGGGAGACAATGAGCAGTTCTTC

length: 17
D: .
V: TRBV3-1/TRBV3-2
size: .
J: TRBJ1-1
CDR3: CASSRFVGGLMNTEAFF
DNA: TGTGCCAGCAGCCGCTTCGTGGGGGGATTGATGAACACTGAAGCTTTCTTT

length: 18
D: TRBD2
V: TRBV7-8
size: .
J: TRBJ2-1
CDR3: CASSFRSLRGGRYNEQFF
DNA: TGTGCCAGCAGCTTTCGTTCCCTTCGCGGGGGGCGTTACAATGAGCAGTTCTTC

length: 17
D: .
V: TRBV7-9
size: .
J: TRBJ2-4
CDR3: CASSPKTGSLAKNIQYF
DNA: TGTGCCAGCAGCCCTAAAACAGGTTCCTTAGCCAAAAACATTCAGTACTTC

length: 14
D: .
V: TRBV6-5
size: .
J: TRBJ2-2
CDR3: CASRQNMYTGELFF
DNA: TGTGCCAGCAGGCAGAACATGTACACCGGGGAGCTGTTTTTT

length: 13
D: .
V: TRBV18
size: .
J: TRBJ2-7
CDR3: CASSPPGVREQYF
DNA: TGTGCCAGCTCACCACCGGGGGTGCGCGAGCAGTACTTC

length: 14
D: TRBD2
V: TRBV3-1/TRBV3-2
size: .
J: TRBJ2-7
CDR3: CASSPRGGLYEQYF
DNA: TGTGCCAGCAGCCCGCGGGGGGGCCTTTACGAGCAGTACTTC

length: 14
D: .
V: TRBV6-5
size: .
J: TRBJ1-1
CDR3: CASSSPIMNTEAFF
DNA: TGTGCCAGCAGCTCCCCCATAATGAACACTGAAGCTTTCTTT

length: 13
D: TRBD1
V: TRBV29-1
size: once
J: TRBJ2-5
CDR3: CSVEGDSQETQYF
DNA: TGCAGCGTTGAAGGGGACAGCCAAGAGACCCAGTACTTC

length: 12
D: TRBD1
V: TRBV12-3/TRBV12-4
size: .
J: TRBJ1-1
CDR3: CASSLDRGLAFF
DNA: TGTGCCAGCAGCCTGGACAGGGGGCTGGCTTTCTTT

length: 11
D: .
V: TRBV20-1
size: .
J: TRBJ2-5
CDR3: CSAHMRETQYF
DNA: TGCAGTGCTCATATGAGAGAGACCCAGTACTTC

length: 15
D: TRBD2
V: TRBV6-6
size: .
J: TRBJ2-5
CDR3: CASSYSPGGQETQYF
DNA: TGTGCCAGCAGTTACTCGCCGGGGGGGCAAGAGACCCAGTACTTC

length: 13
D: .
V: TRBV2
size: .
J: TRBJ2-7
CDR3: CASRGTGFAEQYF
DNA: TGTGCCAGCAGGGGCACGGGCTTTGCCGAGCAGTACTTC

length: 14
D: .
V: TRBV7-9
size: .
J: TRBJ2-5
CDR3: CASSLVPQLETQYF
DNA: TGTGCCAGCAGCTTAGTACCCCAACTTGAGACCCAGTACTTC

length: 16
D: TRBD1
V: TRBV7-8
size: .
J: TRBJ1-5
CDR3: CASSLVTDRGNQPQHF
DNA: TGTGCCAGCAGCTTAGTAACTGACAGGGGGAATCAGCCCCAGCATTTT

length: 15
D: .
V: TRBV25-1
size: .
J: TRBJ1-6
CDR3: CASSALYIYNSPLHF
DNA: TGTGCCAGCAGTGCGTTATACATCTATAATTCACCCCTCCACTTT

length: 15
D: .
V: TRBV7-8
size: .
J: TRBJ1-3
CDR3: CASSRGRNSENTIYF
DNA: TGTGCCAGCAGCCGAGGTCGGAACTCTGAAAACACCATATATTTT

length: 20
D: TRBD1
V: TRBV4-1
size: .
J: TRBJ1-4
CDR3: CASSQDWWGDRGQTNEKLFF
DNA: TGCGCCAGCAGCCAAGATTGGTGGGGGGACAGGGGGCAAACTAATGAAAAACTGTTTTTT

length: 11
D: .
V: TRBV12-3/TRBV12-4
size: .
J: TRBJ1-5
CDR3: CASSWGQPQHF
DNA: TGTGCCAGCTCCTGGGGTCAGCCCCAGCATTTT

length: 15
D: .
V: TRBV6-4
size: .
J: TRBJ2-1
CDR3: CASSEGWGLSNEQFF
DNA: TGTGCCAGCAGTGAAGGTTGGGGACTGTCCAATGAGCAGTTCTTC

length: 14
D: .
V: TRBV21-1
size: .
J: TRBJ2-4
CDR3: CASSRSGLENIQYF
DNA: TGTGCCAGCAGCAGGTCGGGACTTGAAAACATTCAGTACTTC

length: 14
D: .
V: TRBV7-8
size: .
J: TRBJ1-3
CDR3: CASSGGISGNTIYF
DNA: TGTGCCAGCAGCGGAGGAATCTCTGGAAACACCATATATTTT

length: 12
D: .
V: TRBV6-5
size: .
J: TRBJ2-7
CDR3: CASGDSTYEQYF
DNA: TGTGCCAGCGGCGACAGCACCTACGAGCAGTACTTC